The 15 T cell receptor beta chains in this list originate from one sample, sequenced in a study of blood T cell repertoires in COVID-19. Assay used: immunoSEQ multiplex PCR; TCRdb lists only in-frame clones, some missing. The sample has over 150,000 clones, roughly 87% seen once. The sample taken for sequencing was PBMCs or T cells enriched from blood (not recorded which). The receptors shown here come from a woman aged 30 to 39 who had recovered from COVID-19.

The chain's CDR3 is CASTVGRNGGELFF. The CDR3 region has the DNA TGTGCCAGCACCGTAGGGAGGAATGGCGGGGAGCTGTTTTTT. The chain couples TRBV7-2 to TRBJ2-2, with D possibly TRBD2 on 6 matching bases. V was clipped by 7 bases and J by 7 bases, with 16 bases between them. Germline V lookup: CDR1 SGHTA, CDR2 FQGNSA. CDR3 length equals 14 residues.

The chain combines TRBV7-6 with TRBJ2-7; 10 positions match TRBD2. CDR3 size: 15 residues. Trimming cost V 4 bases and J 6 bases; bases outside gene matches: 9. The germline V gene encodes CDR1 SGHVS and CDR2 FNYEAQ. The CDR3 nucleotides read TGTGCCAGCAGCTCCCTAGCGGGAGATTCGGCCGAGCAGTACTTC. It codes for CASSSLAGDSAEQYF.

V gene TRBV13 combines with J gene TRBJ2-7, with TRBD2 identical over 13 bases. From germline, CDR1 is PRHDT and CDR2 FYEKMQ (reference sequence). The CDR3 is 16 amino acids. V gave up 5 bases and J gave up 2 bases; unmatched junction bases: 6. The DNA of the CDR3 is TGTGCCAGCAGCACCAGGACTAGCGGGAGACCCTACGAGCAGTACTTC. This gives the protein CASSTRTSGRPYEQYF. The full variable domain, its missing parts supplied by reference TRBV13 and TRBJ2-7, is AAGVIQSPRHLIKEKRETATLKCYPIPRHDTVYWYQQGPGQDPQFLISFYEKMQSDKGSIPDRFSAQQFSDYHSELNMSSLELGDSALYFCASSTRTSGRPYEQYFGPGTRLTVT.

The chain couples TRBV14 to TRBJ1-1, with D hard to call. This CDR3 region has 13 residues. Germline CDR1 and CDR2: SGHDN and FVKESK. V dropped 4 bases and J dropped 4 bases, with 10 bases sitting between them. The CDR3 protein is CASSPGLITEAFF. The DNA of the CDR3 is TGTGCCAGCAGCCCCGGACTGATCACTGAAGCTTTCTTT.

The chain recombines TRBV5-4 with TRBJ1-5; 7 bases fit TRBD1. Germline V lookup: CDR1 SGHNT, CDR2 YYREEE (reference sequence). V dropped 3 bases and J dropped 5; count of bases not matched to a gene: 2. The CDR3 loop spans 13 amino acids. CDR3 region: CASSSTGDQPQHF. The CDR3 region has the DNA TGTGCCAGCAGCTCAACAGGGGATCAGCCCCAGCATTTT. The variable domain in full, completed from reference TRBV5-4 and TRBJ1-5, reads ETGVTQSPTHLIKTRGQQVTLRCSSQSGHNTVSWYQQALGQGPQFIFQYYREEENGRGNFPPRFSGLQFPNYSSELNVNALELDDSALYLCASSSTGDQPQHFGDGTRLSIL.

This clone was observed once. The rearrangement joins TRBV6-4 to TRBJ2-2; D might be TRBD1 (6 bases). The germline V gene encodes CDR1 MRHNA and CDR2 SNTAGT. Trimming stripped 3 bases from V and 0 bases from J, with 17 bases between. The CDR3 loop spans 18 amino acids. The CDR3 here is CASSERTVHRPNTGELFF. In DNA form, the CDR3 reads TGTGCCAGCAGTGAACGGACAGTACACCGCCCGAACACCGGGGAGCTGTTTTTT.

The rearrangement links TRBV4-3 to TRBJ1-6; D gene uncertain. Trimming cost V 0 bases and J 9 bases, with 15 bases left between them. CDR1 and CDR2 (germline): LGHNA, YSLEER. The length of the CDR3 is 16 residues. CDR3 region: CASSQDEGRMGSPLHF. The CDR3 DNA reads as TGCGCCAGCAGCCAAGATGAAGGGAGAATGGGTTCACCCCTCCACTTT.

The V gene is TRBV12-5, the J gene TRBJ2-2; 7 nucleotides agree with TRBD1. Trimming at V came to 7 bases and at J to 5 bases, leaving 4 bases not matched to a gene. Germline V gives CDR1 LGHNT, CDR2 FRNRAP. This CDR3 has 13 residues. This CDR3 is CASAEQGTGELFF. The CDR3 DNA sequence: TGTGCTAGTGCTGAACAGGGGACCGGGGAGCTGTTTTTT.

This clone was recorded once. The chain joins TRBV30 to TRBJ2-7; 10 positions agree with TRBD1. Per germline, CDR1 GTSNPN and CDR2 SVGIG (reference sequence). The length of the CDR3 is 14 residues. V shed 0 bases, J shed 6 bases, and the junction held 5 bases outside the gene matches. The DNA of the CDR3 is TGTGCCTGGAGTGTACGGACAGGGGGGTCCGAGCAGTACTTC. This sequence encodes CAWSVRTGGSEQYF.

The J gene is TRBJ2-3, the V gene TRBV10-3, with D unclear. The V end lost 10 bases, the J end lost 4 bases, and 15 bases lay between the germline ends. CDR3 length equals 13 residues. Germline V lookup: CDR1 ENHRY, CDR2 SYGVKD. CDR3 in amino acids: CATSQVQSDTQYF. The DNA for the CDR3 is TGTGCCACTTCTCAGGTCCAGTCAGATACGCAGTATTTT.

This chain links TRBV14 with TRBJ2-7, with D unresolved. The CDR3 loop spans 12 amino acids. Germline CDR1 and CDR2: SGHDN and FVKESK. Trimming removed 2 bases at V and 4 bases at J, with 6 bases between. The CDR3 here is CASSQTGYEQYF. Written as DNA, the CDR3 is TGTGCCAGCAGCCAAACGGGTTACGAGCAGTACTTC.

Ten or more counts support this clone. This chain uses TRBV19 with TRBJ1-1; D is unresolved. CDR3 length equals 14 residues. Germline V gene data show CDR1 as LNHDA and CDR2 as SQIVND (reference sequence). V lost 7 bases and J 1 base, leaving 13 bases between the germline ends. The CDR3 DNA reads as TGTGCCAGTACCCCCTTGGGAGGGAACACTGAAGCTTTCTTT. Translating gives CASTPLGGNTEAFF.

This clone was found a few times. The chain carries TRBV5-5 and TRBJ1-2, with D possibly matching TRBD1 (6 bases). This CDR3 has 18 amino acids. CDR1 and CDR2 (germline): SGHKS, YYEKEE (reference sequence). V was shortened by 3 bases and J by 8 bases, with 29 bases between the two germline ends. In nucleotides, the CDR3 is TGTGCCAGCAGCTGGATGCCAACACAAACGGGGGGGGCGAGCGGCTACACCTTC. This codes for CASSWMPTQTGGASGYTF.

The J gene is TRBJ1-3, the V gene TRBV9; 8 bases match TRBD1. From germline, CDR1 is SGDLS and CDR2 YYNGEE. The V and J ends lost 3 bases and 3 bases, in that order; junction bases with no gene match: 5. The CDR3 is 15 amino acids. CDR3: CASSASTGVGNTIYF. The CDR3 nucleotides are TGTGCCAGCAGCGCCTCGACAGGGGTTGGAAACACCATATATTTT.

The chain is built from TRBV4-1 and TRBJ2-7, with 8 bases lining up with TRBD1. There are 15 residues in the CDR3. V shed 0 bases and J 6 bases; nucleotides not matched to a gene: 7. Germline lookup yields CDR1 MGHRA and CDR2 YSYEKL. CDR3: CASSQDPDRGSEQYF. CDR3 bases: TGCGCCAGCAGCCAAGACCCAGACAGGGGAAGCGAGCAGTACTTC.